This passage covers 23 T cell receptor beta chains from one sample sequenced in a study of T cell responses to AZD1222 COVID-19 vaccine. Sequenced by immunoSEQ multiplex PCR; TCRdb stores in-frame clones only, minus some. The table has tens of thousands of clones, 70% to 90% seen once. The source material was peripheral blood, sampled on day 0 of AZD1222 vaccination. Receptor source: an adult in good health.

The rearrangement joins TRBV3-1 (or the pseudogene TRBV3-2) to TRBJ2-7; D not resolved. Trimming stripped 4 bases from V and 2 bases from J, with 18 bases between. This CDR3 is 16 amino acids long. CDR1 is LGHDT, CDR2 YNNKEL, per germline (reference sequence). The DNA of the CDR3 is TGTGCCAGCAGCCGAGGAGATCAAACTTGGGCCTACGAGCAGTACTTC. It specifies CASSRGDQTWAYEQYF.

Remarks on this clone: The germline gene is not matched at one end of the junction; a read error may be the cause. The chain is built from TRBV16 and TRBJ2-7; TRBD2 agrees at 8 bases. This CDR3 contains 14 residues. From germline, CDR1 is KGHSY and CDR2 FQNENV. The CDR3 nucleotides read TGTGCCAGCACCCAAGGGGCTAGCGGGCGCGAGCAGTACTTC. This gives the protein CASTQGASGREQYF.

The rearrangement uses TRBV18 and TRBJ2-1, with D possibly TRBD1 on 5 matching bases. Germline V gene data show CDR1 as KGHSH and CDR2 as LQKENI. The CDR3 loop spans 11 amino acids. The V and J ends lost 6 bases and 10 bases respectively, with 10 bases between them. CDR3 nucleotide sequence: TGTGCCAGCTCCAGGGCTGAGGAGCAGTTCTTC. Translated: CASSRAEEQFF.

This rearrangement joins TRBV19 to TRBJ1-2; D might be TRBD1 (6 bases). This CDR3 spans 16 amino acids. From germline, CDR1 is LNHDA and CDR2 SQIVND (reference sequence). V lost 3 bases and J lost 7, with 21 bases in between. The CDR3 bases are TGTGCCAGTAGTATCGGCCCGGGACACTTTTCTTCTGGCTACACCTTC. Amino acids: CASSIGPGHFSSGYTF.

This chain connects TRBV9 to TRBJ2-1, with TRBD2 matching over 9 bases. There are 15 residues in the CDR3. Germline CDR1 reads SGDLS; CDR2 reads YYNGEE. The V and J ends lost 0 bases and 6 bases, in that order; junction bases with no gene match: 4. CDR3 residues: CASSVVAGDFNEQFF. The CDR3 DNA reads as TGTGCCAGCAGCGTAGTAGCGGGGGATTTCAATGAGCAGTTCTTC.

V gene TRBV7-2 combines with J gene TRBJ2-2; 9 bases are a match to TRBD1. CDR3 length: 16 amino acids. CDR1 and CDR2 (germline): SGHTA, FQGNSA. The J segment lost 2 bases and the V segment lost 5 bases, leaving 6 bases of the junction unmatched. CDR3 sequence: CASSKRTGANTGELFF. The CDR3 DNA reads as TGTGCCAGCAGCAAACGGACAGGGGCAAACACCGGGGAGCTGTTTTTT.

The chain couples TRBV7-9 to TRBJ1-6; D ambiguous. The CDR3 consists of 16 residues. Per the germline V gene, CDR1 is SEHNR and CDR2 is FQNEAQ (reference sequence). V was clipped by 5 bases and J by 0 bases, with 11 bases between them. Here the CDR3 DNA reads TGTGCCAGCAGCACGGGCCAGAGCTCCTATAATTCACCCCTCCACTTT. This encodes CASSTGQSSYNSPLHF.

V is TRBV5-8 and J is TRBJ1-5; D is unresolved. The CDR3 covers 15 residues. V was trimmed by 4 bases and J by 0 bases, leaving 11 bases between them. Germline CDR1 is SGHTS and CDR2 is YDEGEE. Written as DNA, the CDR3 is TGTGCCAGCAGCCGGAGATTTTATAGCAATCAGCCCCAGCATTTT. Translating it yields CASSRRFYSNQPQHF. The variable domain in full, completed from reference TRBV5-8 and TRBJ1-5, reads EAGVTQSPTHLIKTRGQQATLRCSPISGHTSVYWYQQALGLGLQFLLWYDEGEERNRGNFPPRFSGRQFPNYSSELNVNALELEDSALYLCASSRRFYSNQPQHFGDGTRLSIL.

CDR3 in amino acids: CASCLGFSGPGANVLTF. CDR3 DNA: TGCGCCAGCTGTCTAGGGTTCTCGGGGCCTGGGGCCAACGTCCTGACTTTC. The rearrangement joins TRBV4-3 to TRBJ2-6, with D perhaps matching TRBD1 or TRBD2 (5 bases each). Germline lookup yields CDR1 LGHNA and CDR2 YSLEER. The CDR3 totals 17 residues. Between the trimmed V and J ends, which lost 8 bases and 2 bases, there was a span of 19 bases.

V is TRBV7-9 and J is TRBJ2-3; D may be TRBD1 (6 bases). CDR1 SEHNR and CDR2 FQNEAQ come from the germline V gene (reference sequence). Between the trimmed V and J ends, which lost 0 bases and 0 bases, there was a span of 10 bases. CDR3 length: 16 amino acids. In nucleotides, the CDR3 is TGTGCCAGCAGCTTAGCGCGAACAGGGAGCACAGATACGCAGTATTTT. Protein sequence: CASSLARTGSTDTQYF. Drawing the rest from reference TRBV7-9 and TRBJ2-3, the complete variable domain is DTGVSQNPRHKITKRGQNVTFRCDPISEHNRLYWYRQTLGQGPEFLTYFQNEAQLEKSRLLSDRFSAERPKGSFSTLEIQRTEQGDSAMYLCASSLARTGSTDTQYFGPGTRLTVL.

This chain links TRBV10-3 with TRBJ1-1; D is unresolved. V dropped 8 bases and J dropped 6 bases, with 19 bases sitting between them. This CDR3 spans 14 amino acids. From germline, CDR1 is ENHRY and CDR2 SYGVKD. CDR3 DNA sequence: TGTGCCATCGGGGAGGTGGACGCGACGTCTGAAGCTTTCTTT. It is translated as CAIGEVDATSEAFF.

V and J are TRBV5-4 and TRBJ2-1; 9 bases line up with TRBD2. This CDR3 region has 15 residues. CDR1 is SGHNT, CDR2 YYREEE, per germline (reference sequence). The junction had 6 bases not matched to a gene; V was cut back by 8 bases and J by 0 bases. CDR3 residues: CASATSGDSYNEQFF. In DNA, the CDR3 is TGTGCCAGTGCGACTAGCGGTGACTCCTACAATGAGCAGTTCTTC.

The V gene is TRBV24-1, the J gene TRBJ2-7, with TRBD2 as a possible D gene (5 bases). Germline loops: CDR1 KGHDR, CDR2 SFDVKD. This CDR3 comprises 13 residues. V lost 4 bases and J 7 bases, leaving 13 bases between the germline ends. The DNA for the CDR3 is TGTGCCACCAGTGACTTAGCGTTCAGGGAGCAGTACTTC. This codes for CATSDLAFREQYF.

This clone has only a few counts. The rearrangement joins TRBV4-1 to TRBJ2-7; tentative D call: TRBD2 (6 bases). The CDR3 extends over 15 amino acids. Trimming stripped 1 base from V and 6 bases from J, with 16 bases between. Per germline, CDR1 MGHRA and CDR2 YSYEKL. Here the CDR3 reads CASSQVDGGGSEQYF. As DNA, the CDR3 is TGCGCCAGCAGCCAAGTGGACGGGGGTGGGAGCGAGCAGTACTTC.

This sequence joins TRBV29-1 and TRBJ1-2; D unclear. The ends were cut back, 3 bases at V and 3 bases at J, with 8 bases in the middle. Germline assignment: CDR1 SQVTM and CDR2 ANQGSEA. The CDR3 is 12 amino acids. The CDR3 region is CSVDQTYYGYTF. Here the CDR3 DNA reads TGCAGCGTTGATCAGACCTACTATGGCTACACCTTC.

In this sample, this clone turned up once. The V and J genes are TRBV5-1 and TRBJ2-5; weak D call: TRBD1 (6 bases). Germline CDR1 is SGHRS and CDR2 is YFSETQ. Deletions cut 1 base from V and 3 bases from J, with 7 bases between. This CDR3 spans 13 amino acids. The CDR3 is CASSLTGKETQYF. The CDR3 coding sequence is TGCGCCAGCAGCTTGACAGGGAAAGAGACCCAGTACTTC.

V is TRBV6-1 and J is TRBJ2-3; D call uncertain. Germline CDR1 reads MNHNS; CDR2 reads SASEGT. The CDR3 loop spans 11 amino acids. Deletions cut 2 bases from V and 6 bases from J, with 3 bases between. CDR3 in DNA: TGTGCCAGCAGTGAATTTGATACGCAGTATTTT. It specifies CASSEFDTQYF.

The chain has TRBV19 and TRBJ1-1; 10 positions match TRBD1. V shed 5 bases, J shed 3 bases, and the junction held 6 bases outside the gene matches. This CDR3 is 15 amino acids long. Germline V gene data show CDR1 as LNHDA and CDR2 as SQIVND (reference sequence). The CDR3 nucleotides are TGTGCCAGTAGTCCGCGGGACAGGGGAGACACTGAAGCTTTCTTT. As protein: CASSPRDRGDTEAFF.

The V and J genes are TRBV7-2 and TRBJ2-1, with TRBD1 matching 9 bases. The length of the CDR3 is 15 residues. The V gene end was trimmed by 4 bases and the J gene end by 2 bases; junction bases not matched to a gene: 3. Germline V gene data show CDR1 as SGHTA and CDR2 as FQGNSA. CDR3 region: CASSSGQGTYNEQFF. CDR3 DNA sequence: TGTGCCAGCAGCTCTGGACAGGGGACCTACAATGAGCAGTTCTTC.

This clone has a handful of counts. The chain recombines TRBV18 with TRBJ1-3; the D is unclear. V lost 3 bases and J 3 bases, leaving 6 bases between the germline ends. The CDR3 length is 13 residues. Germline V gives CDR1 KGHSH, CDR2 LQKENI. The CDR3 DNA reads as TGTGCCAGCTCACCCGTCGGTGGAAACACCATATATTTT. It yields the protein CASSPVGGNTIYF.

V and J are TRBV12-3 or TRBV12-4 and TRBJ1-1; a weak D match, TRBD1 (5 bases). CDR3 length: 13 residues. V lost 3 bases and J lost 6, with 11 bases in between. Written as DNA, the CDR3 is TGTGCCAGCAGTTTGGGGGGATTCCCTGAAGCTTTCTTT. Protein sequence: CASSLGGFPEAFF.

DNA of the CDR3: TGTGCCAGTAGCAGTCAGCCAGGGGACTATGGCTACACCTTC. Amino acid sequence: CASSSQPGDYGYTF. This chain links TRBV19 with TRBJ1-2; a weak D match, TRBD1 (6 bases). Deletions cut 6 bases from V and 3 bases from J, with 14 bases between. Germline-derived CDR1 and CDR2 are LNHDA and SQIVND (reference sequence). The CDR3 totals 14 residues.

This chain links TRBV9 with TRBJ2-7, with D uncertain. The CDR3 has 15 amino acids. Trimming removed 0 bases at V and 6 bases at J, with 16 bases between. Germline loops: CDR1 SGDLS, CDR2 YYNGEE. CDR3 sequence reads: CASSVGSGLGLEQYF. CDR3 in DNA: TGTGCCAGCAGCGTAGGGTCCGGGTTGGGCCTCGAGCAGTACTTC.